The table lists the clone carrying this T cell receptor beta chain with a few counts. Its specificity is unknown. Primed by a sample-barcoded 5' primer and a J-beta primer mix, a second PCR proceeded for about 7 to 11 cycles. All cDNA molecules were each tagged by a template-switch adaptor with 12 random nucleotides. MiXCR, applied by TCRdb to the 5' RACE reads, yields one record per CDR3 protein. The table lists 850,000 to 1,100,000 distinct CDR3 sequences, 35% to 40% of them singletons. This sample was included in a study of blood T cells in healthy people across ages. Isolated PBMCs totaled at least 7 million in each sample. This CDR3 has 12 residues. CDR1 is DFQATT, CDR2 SNEGSKA, per germline (reference sequence). With 5 bases removed from V and 0 bases from J, the gap between germline ends came to 7 bases. The study, taken as a whole, reports: Strong correlation existed between TCR beta diversity and naive T cell percentage.

Sequenced material: blood. This chain connects TRBV20-1 to TRBJ1-2; D gene uncertain. The source of this sequence is a man aged 18 to 30 in good health. This chain's CDR3 is CSAETANYGYTF. The CDR3 DNA is TGCAGTGCTGAGACGGCTAACTATGGCTACACCTTC.